Included here is one T cell receptor (beta chain) sequence, with context. This clonotype showed up just a few times. The clone's antigen remains unknown. Qualities for individual bases were not recorded, and no much larger clone is one base off. Library prep was done by PCR. Sequencing took place on an Illumina HiSeq 2500. To reduce PCR and sequencing biases, unique molecular identifiers were built into the TCR beta cDNA libraries. Some 500,000 cDNA molecules were obtained for every 1 to 10 million input T cells, so each molecule roughly corresponded to one T cell. Patient libraries were prepared and sequenced with the same protocol used for the earlier healthy control dataset. Samples belonging to the same batch were prepared together, multiplexed and sequenced on a shared HiSeq lane. The source study handled its data this way. MIGEC was used to process the raw barcoded reads, and molecular identifier groups with only a single read were discarded before consensus assembly and CDR3 extraction. Clonotype tables were post-analysed with VDJtools, and diversity was normalized by down-sampling all datasets to the smallest sample size. Repertoire overlap clustering matched CDR3 amino acid but not nucleotide sequences to correct batch-related cross-sample contamination. TCRdb reprocessed the public reads (quality trimming at Q25 with fastp, clone calling with MiXCR) and kept in-frame beta chains. Rows merge per CDR3 protein into single entries with the most common DNA and genes. These V and J calls are TCRdb output, not the study's own analysis. Here the sample has about 680,000 distinct CDR3 sequences; 59% occur a single time. 11% of the sample belongs to the ten largest clones.

Trimming at the junction amounts to 3 bases on V and 2 bases on J, and the germline ends lie 9 bases apart. Inclusive of the bounding cysteine and phenylalanine, the CDR3 is 13 residues long. Only the CDR3 DNA is retained, 39 bases long and in frame from the first base. Taken from the germline V gene (reference sequence), the CDR1 and CDR2 loops are DFQATT and SNEGSKA. This sample is drawn from a study of post-analysis software for immune sequencing data (dated by TCRdb to between 2015 and 2016). Turning to the overall study: The recorded disease courses included relapsing-remitting, secondary progressive and progressive-relapsing multiple sclerosis, and some patients had no subtype annotation. The patient repertoires were compared against approximately eleven previously published healthy control repertoires obtained from donors aged roughly 6 to 28 years. A subset of samples was prepared in parallel using single-end sample barcoding, then pooled and co-amplified after Illumina adapter ligation. Study-level results and caveats: Significantly lower normalized Chao1 diversity was found in multiple sclerosis patients than in controls, suggesting substantial peripheral T-cell clonal expansion. Patients showed significantly higher frequencies than controls for a handful of TRBV segments, among them TRBV5-6, TRBV5-1 and TRBV20-1. The control group was slightly older than the multiple sclerosis patient group. When samples were clustered directly using the F measure, samples prepared in the same batch co-clustered strongly, which prompted a batch-effect correction.

TCR beta repertoires were profiled from peripheral blood of 10 to 15 young patients with multiple sclerosis to demonstrate the VDJtools post-analysis software. The patients with multiple sclerosis were children and adolescents between roughly 6 and 17 years of age. The TCR sequence derives from a girl aged 2 to 9 with multiple sclerosis. The chain is made from TRBV20-1 and TRBJ2-3; TRBD2 is possibly the D segment (5 matching bases). Specimen: blood. The DNA sequence reads TGCAGTGCTAGGAGGCTAGCCACAGATACGCAGTATTTT. It is translated as CSARRLATDTQYF.